These 23 T cell receptor beta chains were sequenced from one sample in a study of blood T cell repertoires in COVID-19. Repertoires were generated with immunoSEQ multiplex PCR, while TCRdb's copy carries only in-frame clones and drops some. Of 400,000 to 500,000 clones listed, over 75% were seen once; the top ten hold approximately 1.8%. Material: PBMCs or T cells enriched from blood (not recorded which). These receptors all stem from a woman in her thirties or forties who had recovered from COVID-19.

This chain joins TRBV24-1 and TRBJ1-1; 7 bases are shared with TRBD1. Germline-derived CDR1 and CDR2 are KGHDR and SFDVKD. This CDR3 comprises 15 residues. V gave up 3 bases and J gave up 3 bases; unmatched junction bases: 6. The chain's CDR3 is CATSDPRTGYTEAFF. DNA for the CDR3: TGTGCCACCAGTGATCCCCGGACAGGTTACACTGAAGCTTTCTTT.

The chain links TRBV5-1 to TRBJ2-4, with TRBD2 identical over 8 bases. The CDR3 length is 18 residues. In germline, CDR1 is SGHRS, CDR2 YFSETQ. V lost 4 bases, J lost 0 bases, and 12 bases stayed unmatched. CDR3: CASSPHARGGAAKNIQYF. Here the CDR3 DNA reads TGCGCCAGCAGCCCTCATGCTCGGGGGGGCGCAGCCAAAAACATTCAGTACTTC.

This chain connects TRBV5-5 to TRBJ2-1; D perhaps matches TRBD1 (5 bases). CDR3 length equals 12 residues. V was trimmed by 3 bases and J by 8 bases, leaving 9 bases between them. In germline, CDR1 is SGHKS, CDR2 YYEKEE (reference sequence). CDR3 in amino acids: CASSSQGDEQFF. CDR3 coding DNA: TGTGCCAGCAGCTCCCAGGGTGATGAGCAGTTCTTC.

This clone was picked up a small number of times. V gene TRBV3-1 (or the pseudogene TRBV3-2) combines with J gene TRBJ2-7, with D maybe TRBD2 (6 bases). V dropped 2 bases and J dropped 7 bases, with 15 bases sitting between them. Looked up from germline, CDR1 is LGHDT and CDR2 is YNNKEL (reference sequence). The length of the CDR3 is 14 residues. The DNA of the CDR3 is TGTGCCAGCAGCCAACCCGGGACTCCCAGAGAGCAGTACTTC. It encodes CASSQPGTPREQYF.

This clone showed up just once. J is TRBJ2-1 and V is TRBV27; TRBD2 is a possible D gene (5 bases). The CDR3 loop spans 16 amino acids. Between the trimmed V and J ends, which lost 0 bases and 0 bases, there was a span of 9 bases. Per germline, CDR1 MNHEY and CDR2 SMNVEV (reference sequence). In DNA, the CDR3 is TGTGCCAGCAGTTTATCATCGGGGAACTCCTACAATGAGCAGTTCTTC. It translates to CASSLSSGNSYNEQFF.

CDR3 DNA sequence: TGTGCCAGCAGCCAAGAAGGAGGGTCCGGATATTCACCCCTCCACTTT. Amino acid sequence: CASSQEGGSGYSPLHF. The chain carries TRBV3-1 (or the pseudogene TRBV3-2) and TRBJ1-6; D not resolved. V was shortened by 0 bases and J by 8 bases, with 14 bases between the two germline ends. This CDR3 region has 16 residues. The germline V gene has CDR1 LGHDT and CDR2 YNNKEL (reference sequence).

The V call is TRBV29-1, the J call TRBJ1-2; TRBD1 aligns across 12 bases. CDR1 and CDR2 from the germline V gene are SQVTM and ANQGSEA. This CDR3 comprises 13 residues. Trimming cost V 6 bases and J 6 bases; bases outside gene matches: 5. The CDR3 spells CSVPGQGADGYTF. The CDR3 nucleotides read TGCAGCGTACCGGGACAGGGGGCTGATGGCTACACCTTC.

This clone came up many times. The chain has TRBV6-1 and TRBJ1-2; perhaps TRBD1 as D (5 bases). Germline loops: CDR1 MNHNS, CDR2 SASEGT. The V end was cut by 2 bases, the J end by 5 bases, with 12 bases between. This CDR3 spans 14 amino acids. This CDR3 is CASSEFGGGYGYTF. CDR3 bases: TGTGCCAGCAGTGAATTTGGGGGAGGGTATGGCTACACCTTC.

The chain recombines TRBV6-5 with TRBJ2-1, with D perhaps TRBD1 (6 bases). The CDR3 covers 11 residues. Germline assignment: CDR1 MNHEY and CDR2 SVGAGI. The V end lost 8 bases, the J end lost 6 bases, and 8 bases lay between the germline ends. CDR3 protein: CASSRGNEQFF. In DNA form, the CDR3 reads TGTGCCAGCTCCAGGGGCAATGAGCAGTTCTTC.

The J gene is TRBJ2-1, the V gene TRBV5-1; 7 nucleotides agree with TRBD2. This CDR3 is 16 amino acids long. The germline gives CDR1 SGHRS, CDR2 YFSETQ. The V and J ends lost 5 bases and 1 base, in that order; junction bases with no gene match: 9. In DNA form, the CDR3 reads TGCGCCAGCAGAGTGGGGGGGAGGAGTTCCTACAATGAGCAGTTCTTC. This sequence encodes CASRVGGRSSYNEQFF.

This clone was seen a few times. The chain couples TRBV5-1 to TRBJ2-5, with D possibly matching TRBD1 (5 bases). The CDR3 consists of 14 residues. Germline V gene sequence: CDR1 SGHRS, CDR2 YFSETQ. V was clipped by 1 base and J by 3 bases, with 10 bases between them. CDR3 sequence reads: CASSLRGRKETQYF. In DNA, the CDR3 is TGCGCCAGCAGCTTGAGGGGCAGAAAAGAGACCCAGTACTTC.

The V gene is TRBV18, the J gene TRBJ1-5; TRBD1 matches 8 bases. V trimming: 3 bases; J trimming: 10 bases; junction bases outside the gene matches: 8. Germline V lookup: CDR1 KGHSH, CDR2 LQKENI. This CDR3 contains 14 residues. The CDR3 DNA is TGTGCCAGCTCACCGGACAGGGATCTACCTCCCCAGCATTTT. The encoded protein is CASSPDRDLPPQHF.

The rearrangement joins TRBV24-1 to TRBJ2-5; 10 bases are shared with TRBD1. With 3 bases clipped from V and 4 bases from J, the junction kept 7 bases outside the gene matches. The CDR3 has 16 amino acids. Germline V gene lookup returns CDR1 KGHDR and CDR2 SFDVKD. This CDR3 reads CATSDTGTGVSETQYF. The CDR3 nucleotides are TGTGCCACCAGTGATACCGGGACAGGGGTCTCAGAGACCCAGTACTTC.

The CDR3 spells CASSVEGQSGYTF. The CDR3 region has the DNA TGTGCCAGCAGTGTGGAGGGACAGTCCGGCTACACCTTC. The chain is built from TRBV2 and TRBJ1-2; 7 nucleotides align to TRBD1. Germline V gene lookup returns CDR1 SNHLY and CDR2 FYNNEI. The CDR3 spans 13 residues. V was clipped by 4 bases and J by 8 bases; unmatched bases: 7.

This CDR3 reads CASTSEPDTEAFF. DNA of the CDR3: TGTGCCAGCACTAGTGAGCCCGACACTGAAGCTTTCTTT. The J gene is TRBJ1-1, the V gene TRBV2, with D uncertain. V dropped 7 bases and J dropped 3 bases, with 12 bases sitting between them. The germline gives CDR1 SNHLY, CDR2 FYNNEI. The CDR3 consists of 13 residues.

The genes are TRBV7-9 and TRBJ1-5; TRBD1 matches at 7 bases. The CDR3 runs 17 residues. V was pared by 5 bases and J by 4 bases, with 14 bases of the junction left unmatched. The V gene's germline CDR1 is SEHNR and CDR2 FQNEAQ (reference sequence). CDR3 DNA: TGTGCCAGCAGCCCCAACGCCGGGACAGCGGGTAATCAGCCCCAGCATTTT. Amino acid sequence: CASSPNAGTAGNQPQHF.

V usage is TRBV7-9 and J usage is TRBJ2-6; possibly TRBD2 for D (6 bases). V was cut by 1 base and J by 0 bases, with 13 bases left in between. There are 18 residues in the CDR3. Germline CDR1 and CDR2: SEHNR and FQNEAQ (reference sequence). The DNA for the CDR3 is TGTGCCAGCAGCTTAGGTAGGGGACTGGACTCTGGGGCCAACGTCCTGACTTTC. This sequence encodes CASSLGRGLDSGANVLTF.

The CDR3 loop reads CASTSGRVGGLEQYF. CDR3 sequence (DNA): TGTGCCAGTACCTCCGGTCGGGTCGGAGGGCTCGAGCAGTACTTC. This chain links TRBV19 with TRBJ2-7, with D perhaps TRBD2 (6 bases). V was cut by 7 bases and J by 6 bases, with 22 bases left in between. Per the germline V gene, CDR1 is LNHDA and CDR2 is SQIVND (reference sequence). The CDR3 has 15 residues. Using reference TRBV19 and TRBJ2-7 for the parts outside the CDR3, the full variable domain is DGGITQSPKYLFRKEGQNVTLSCEQNLNHDAMYWYRQDPGQGLRLIYYSQIVNDFQKGDIAEGYSVSREKKESFPLTVTSAQKNPTAFYLCASTSGRVGGLEQYFGPGTRLTVT.

J is TRBJ1-2 and V is TRBV10-3; 11 bases agree with TRBD1. Germline-derived CDR1 and CDR2 are ENHRY and SYGVKD. V lost 7 bases, J lost 3 bases, and 7 bases stayed unmatched. The CDR3 is 15 amino acids. The DNA for the CDR3 is TGTGCCATCAAGGGGACAGGGGGTATGGACTATGGCTACACCTTC. Protein product: CAIKGTGGMDYGYTF.

Concerning this clone itself: Distinct nucleotide sequences in the sample also encode this CDR3. The rearrangement joins TRBV5-1 to TRBJ1-1; tentative D call: TRBD1 (6 bases). Germline V CDR1 and CDR2: SGHRS, YFSETQ. V lost 0 bases to trimming and J lost 4 bases, with 7 bases between them. This CDR3 comprises 13 residues. The CDR3 nucleotides are TGCGCCAGCAGCTTGGGAGGGGGCACTGAAGCTTTCTTT. It translates to CASSLGGGTEAFF.

This sequence joins TRBV2 and TRBJ1-5; D call uncertain. CDR1 and CDR2 from the germline V gene are SNHLY and FYNNEI. The CDR3 totals 14 residues. V was clipped by 7 bases and J by 7 bases, with 17 bases between them. CDR3 in amino acids: CASTETDYTQPQHF. CDR3 in DNA: TGTGCCAGCACCGAAACAGACTATACGCAGCCCCAGCATTTT.

The DNA of the CDR3 is TGTGCCAGCAGCTCTTCGAAAGGGGATGGCTACACCTTC. This codes for CASSSSKGDGYTF. The rearrangement joins TRBV12-3 or TRBV12-4 to TRBJ1-2; D might be TRBD1 (5 bases). The germline V and J ends were trimmed by 6 bases and 6 bases, with 14 bases remaining between them. CDR3 size: 13 residues.

V gene TRBV19 combines with J gene TRBJ2-4; possibly TRBD2 for D (5 bases). The CDR3 runs 16 residues. Per germline, CDR1 LNHDA and CDR2 SQIVND (reference sequence). Trimming stripped 1 base from V and 0 bases from J, with 10 bases between. CDR3 nucleotides: TGTGCCAGTAGTATAGGTGGGAGTGTAGCCAAAAACATTCAGTACTTC. This gives the protein CASSIGGSVAKNIQYF.